The TCR beta chain under discussion was sequenced for a study of naive and memory T cell subsets. Findings of the study overall: TCR transcript changes with activation or differentiation may affect this RNA method.

An oligonucleotide containing a UMI was ligated to the 3' end of TCR cDNA. Whole-blood samples were around 2.5 ml of peripheral blood from healthy adult volunteers. Unsorted total RNA, roughly 1 to 1000 ng, was DNase treated before reverse transcription. Amplification of ligated cDNA took four PCR rounds with SP2 and nested alpha and beta constant primers. Alpha and beta constant region primers primed reverse transcription for blood and skin samples. TCRdb analysed the 5' RACE reads with MiXCR anew, one entry per CDR3 protein. The repertoire holds about 60,000 distinct CDR3 sequences, with around 8% as singletons. This clonotype has a handful of counts. Its antigen is unidentified. This TCR came from a female donor in good health.

CDR3 DNA sequence: TGTGCCATCAGCGACCCGGGTGGAGGTGGTTTCGATACGCAGTATTTT. Translated, it gives CAISDPGGGGFDTQYF. The chain employs TRBV10-3 and TRBJ2-3; maybe TRBD2 (5 bases). V was shortened by 6 bases and J by 6 bases, with 22 bases between the two germline ends. The CDR3 sequence is 16 residues long. Germline assignment: CDR1 ENHRY and CDR2 SYGVKD.